These 13 T cell receptor beta chains share one sample of origin, sequenced in a study of T cells in Graves' hyperthyroidism and ophthalmopathy. RNA transcripts provided the source from which TCR beta CDR3 regions were amplified. In the first-round RT-PCR of the TCR CDR3, the HTBI primer set was used. Each CDR3 protein gets one entry after TCRdb re-called the multiplex PCR reads with MiXCR. The sample has about 420,000 distinct CDR3 sequences, around 14% seen once. Material: blood. The source is a young woman with Graves' hyperthyroidism.

This clonotype came up many times. The chain combines TRBV10-3 with TRBJ1-1; D may be TRBD1 (5 bases). The CDR3 totals 14 residues. Germline loops: CDR1 ENHRY, CDR2 SYGVKD. Trimming stripped 0 bases from V and 5 bases from J, with 10 bases between. CDR3 in DNA: TGTGCCATCAGTGAGTCGGGGGTAGGGACTGAAGCTTTCTTT. It yields the protein CAISESGVGTEAFF.

This clonotype has a handful of counts. The chain joins TRBV30 to TRBJ1-5; 8 bases are a match to TRBD1. The CDR3 sequence is 15 residues long. The germline V gene encodes CDR1 GTSNPN and CDR2 SVGIG (reference sequence). The V gene end was trimmed by 4 bases and the J gene end by 2 bases; junction bases not matched to a gene: 7. The CDR3 loop reads CAWKNRGSGNQPQHF. DNA for the CDR3: TGTGCCTGGAAGAACAGGGGGTCCGGCAATCAGCCCCAGCATTTT.

This clonotype was counted at least ten times. The chain uses TRBV20-1 and TRBJ2-3; no firm D call. Per the germline V gene, CDR1 is DFQATT and CDR2 is SNEGSKA (reference sequence). The CDR3 is 13 residues long. The CDR3 protein is CSSGPGTPDTQYF. The DNA for the CDR3 is TGCAGCTCAGGCCCGGGCACGCCGGATACGCAGTATTTT.

The rearrangement uses TRBV20-1 and TRBJ2-7; TRBD2 agrees at 15 bases. The CDR3 runs to 15 residues. V dropped 1 base and J dropped 4; count of bases not matched to a gene: 2. In germline, CDR1 is DFQATT, CDR2 SNEGSKA (reference sequence). CDR3 coding DNA: TGCAGTGCTAGAGTGGGGACTAGCGGGAGGTACGAGCAGTACTTC. Translation: CSARVGTSGRYEQYF.

The gene calls are TRBV14 and TRBJ2-4; D is unclear. The ends were cut back, 1 base at V and 0 bases at J, with 10 bases in the middle. CDR1 and CDR2 (germline): SGHDN, FVKESK. The CDR3 spans 16 residues. The CDR3 loop is CASSQGRVLAKNIQYF. As DNA, the CDR3 is TGTGCCAGCAGCCAAGGGAGAGTGCTAGCCAAAAACATTCAGTACTTC.

The table lists this clonotype with many counts. V is TRBV2 and J is TRBJ2-3; D is perhaps TRBD1 or TRBD2 (7 bases each). The germline gives CDR1 SNHLY, CDR2 FYNNEI. V dropped 4 bases and J dropped 0 bases, with 14 bases sitting between them. The CDR3 runs 16 residues. CDR3 residues: CASSGQGGPSTDTQYF. DNA for the CDR3: TGTGCCAGCAGTGGGCAGGGGGGGCCCAGCACAGATACGCAGTATTTT.

This clonotype appeared many times. The chain couples TRBV6-4 to TRBJ2-3, with D perhaps matching TRBD2 (7 bases). The CDR3 is made up of 14 amino acids. Germline CDR1 and CDR2: MRHNA and SNTAGT. Deletions cut 2 bases from V and 2 bases from J, with 8 bases between. This CDR3 reads CASSDGGATDTQYF. The CDR3 region has the DNA TGTGCCAGCAGTGACGGGGGGGCCACAGATACGCAGTATTTT.

V usage is TRBV28 and J usage is TRBJ2-1; either TRBD1 or TRBD2 may fit D (5 bases each). The end of the DNA fits TRBJ2-7 better, so the J call may be wrong. The germline CDR1 and CDR2 sequences are MDHEN and SYDVKM. The CDR3 runs to 15 residues. The chain's CDR3 is CASSLRGPVYNEQYF. In nucleotides, the CDR3 is TGTGCCAGCAGTTTGAGGGGACCCGTATACAATGAGCAGTACTTC.

The chain uses TRBV19 and TRBJ2-1; D might be TRBD2 (6 bases). The V gene's germline CDR1 is LNHDA and CDR2 SQIVND (reference sequence). V lost 3 bases and J 14 bases, leaving 17 bases between the germline ends. This CDR3 spans 13 amino acids. The CDR3 sequence: CASSISTGVNKFF. The CDR3 DNA reads TGTGCCAGTAGTATTTCGACGGGGGTAAATAAGTTCTTC.

Worth noting for this clonotype: Possible read error: a much larger clone is one base away. The chain links TRBV4-2 to TRBJ2-7; TRBD1 matches at 8 bases. CDR1 LGHNA and CDR2 YNFKEQ come from the germline V gene. This CDR3 spans 14 amino acids. V lost 1 base to trimming and J lost 3 bases; unmatched junction nucleotides: 2. The CDR3 DNA is TGTGCCAGCAGCCAAGGACAGGGGTTCTACGAGCAGTACTTC. This sequence encodes CASSQGQGFYEQYF.

In this sample, this clonotype turned up many times. The chain joins TRBV6-1 to TRBJ2-2, with 7 bases fitting TRBD1. The CDR3 spans 16 residues. With 4 bases clipped from V and 2 bases from J, the junction kept 7 bases outside the gene matches. Germline assignment: CDR1 MNHNS and CDR2 SASEGT. Here the CDR3 DNA reads TGTGCCAGCAGTGTGCAGGGACAGATTAACACCGGGGAGCTGTTTTTT. This gives the protein CASSVQGQINTGELFF.

This clonotype was detected ten times or more. This chain links TRBV28 with TRBJ2-3, with unresolved D. From germline, CDR1 is MDHEN and CDR2 SYDVKM. The CDR3 has 15 residues. V was trimmed by 6 bases and J by 1 base, leaving 14 bases between them. CDR3 DNA sequence: TGTGCCAGCAGCCCCTCTAGTTTGGGCACAGATACGCAGTATTTT. Its translation is CASSPSSLGTDTQYF.

The rearrangement joins TRBV12-3 or TRBV12-4 to TRBJ2-2; 8 bases are a match to TRBD1. Trimming cost V 10 bases and J 7 bases; bases outside gene matches: 17. The CDR3 runs to 16 residues. This chain's CDR3 is CATLPPHRGIDGELFF. Written as DNA, the CDR3 is TGTGCCACCTTACCTCCTCACAGGGGGATCGACGGGGAGCTGTTTTTT.